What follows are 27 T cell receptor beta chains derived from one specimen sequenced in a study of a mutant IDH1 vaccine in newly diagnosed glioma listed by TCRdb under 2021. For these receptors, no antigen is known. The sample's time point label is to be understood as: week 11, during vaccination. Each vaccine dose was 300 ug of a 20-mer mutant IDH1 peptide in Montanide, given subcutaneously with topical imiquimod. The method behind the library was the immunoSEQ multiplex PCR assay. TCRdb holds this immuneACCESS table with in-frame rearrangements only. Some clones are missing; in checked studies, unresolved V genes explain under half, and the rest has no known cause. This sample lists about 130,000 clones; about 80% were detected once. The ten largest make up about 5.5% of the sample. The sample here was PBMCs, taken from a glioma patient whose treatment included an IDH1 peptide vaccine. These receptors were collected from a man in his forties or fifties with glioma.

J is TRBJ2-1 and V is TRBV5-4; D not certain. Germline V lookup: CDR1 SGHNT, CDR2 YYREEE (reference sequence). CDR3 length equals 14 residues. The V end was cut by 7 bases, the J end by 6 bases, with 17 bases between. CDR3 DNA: TGTGCCAGCGCGGACCGCGGATGGGCCAATGAGCAGTTCTTC. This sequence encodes CASADRGWANEQFF.

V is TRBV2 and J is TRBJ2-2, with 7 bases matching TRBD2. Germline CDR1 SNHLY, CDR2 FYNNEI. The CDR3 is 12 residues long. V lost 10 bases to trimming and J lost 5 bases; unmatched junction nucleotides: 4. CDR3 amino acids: CAITGGTGELFF. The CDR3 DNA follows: TGTGCCATCACCGGGGGGACCGGGGAGCTGTTTTTT.

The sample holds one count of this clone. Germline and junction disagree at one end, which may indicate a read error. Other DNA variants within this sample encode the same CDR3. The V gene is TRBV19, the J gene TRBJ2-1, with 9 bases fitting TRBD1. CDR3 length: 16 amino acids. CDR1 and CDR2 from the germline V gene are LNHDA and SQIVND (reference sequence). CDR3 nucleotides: TGTGCCAGTAGCCGGTGGGGACAGGGTCGTAACAATGAACAGTTCTTC. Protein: CASSRWGQGRNNEQFF. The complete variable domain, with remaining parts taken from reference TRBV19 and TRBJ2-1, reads DGGITQSPKYLFRKEGQNVTLSCEQNLNHDAMYWYRQDPGQGLRLIYYSQIVNDFQKGDIAEGYSVSREKKESFPLTVTSAQKNPTAFYLCASSRWGQGRNNEQFFGPGTRLTVL.

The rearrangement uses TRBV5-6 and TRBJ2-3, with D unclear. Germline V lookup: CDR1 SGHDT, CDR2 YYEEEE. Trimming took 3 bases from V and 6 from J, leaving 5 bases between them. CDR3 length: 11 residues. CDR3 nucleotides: TGTGCCAGCAGCTCCGTGGATACGCAGTATTTT. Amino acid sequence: CASSSVDTQYF.

The CDR3 protein is CASRGQGATYNEQFF. The CDR3, as DNA: TGTGCCAGCAGAGGACAGGGAGCCACCTACAATGAGCAGTTCTTC. The chain uses TRBV5-6 and TRBJ2-1; TRBD1 agrees at 8 bases. The ends lost 5 bases at V and 2 bases at J; junction bases unmatched: 6. Germline values: CDR1 SGHDT, CDR2 YYEEEE. The CDR3 has 15 residues.

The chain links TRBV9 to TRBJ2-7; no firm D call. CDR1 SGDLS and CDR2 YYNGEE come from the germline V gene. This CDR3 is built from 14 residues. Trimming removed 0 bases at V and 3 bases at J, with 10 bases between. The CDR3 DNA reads TGTGCCAGCAGCGTAGGGTCAGCGAACTACGAGCAGTACTTC. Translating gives CASSVGSANYEQYF.

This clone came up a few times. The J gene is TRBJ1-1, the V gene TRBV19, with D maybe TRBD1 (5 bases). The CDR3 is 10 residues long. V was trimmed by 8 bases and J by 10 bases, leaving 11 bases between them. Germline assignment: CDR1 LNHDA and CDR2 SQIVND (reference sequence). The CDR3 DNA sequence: TGTGCCAGTGGGGCGTTGAGAGCTTTCTTT. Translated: CASGALRAFF.

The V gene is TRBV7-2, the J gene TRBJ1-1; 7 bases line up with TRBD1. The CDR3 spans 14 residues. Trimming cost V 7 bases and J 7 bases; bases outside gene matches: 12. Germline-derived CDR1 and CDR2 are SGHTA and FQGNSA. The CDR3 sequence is CASTWRQGPYEAFF. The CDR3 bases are TGTGCCAGCACCTGGAGACAGGGACCCTATGAAGCTTTCTTT.

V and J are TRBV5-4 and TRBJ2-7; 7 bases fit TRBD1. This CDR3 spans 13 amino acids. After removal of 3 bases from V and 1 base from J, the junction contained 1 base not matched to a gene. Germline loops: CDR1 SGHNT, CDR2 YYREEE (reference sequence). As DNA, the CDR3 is TGTGCCAGCAGCTCCAGGGGGTCCTACGAGCAGTACTTC. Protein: CASSSRGSYEQYF.

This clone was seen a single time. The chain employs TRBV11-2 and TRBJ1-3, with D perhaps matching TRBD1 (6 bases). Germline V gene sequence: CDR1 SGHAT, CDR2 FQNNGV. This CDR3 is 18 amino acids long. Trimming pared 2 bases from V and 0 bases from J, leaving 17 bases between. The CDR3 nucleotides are TGTGCCAGCAGCTTATGGGGGGGCAGACCTCTCTCTGGAAACACCATATATTTT. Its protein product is CASSLWGGRPLSGNTIYF.

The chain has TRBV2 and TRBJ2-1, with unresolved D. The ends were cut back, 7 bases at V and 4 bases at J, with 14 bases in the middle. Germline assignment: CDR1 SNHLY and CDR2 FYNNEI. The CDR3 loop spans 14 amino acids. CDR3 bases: TGTGCCAGCAATCTGTACCGACCATACAATGAGCAGTTCTTC. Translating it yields CASNLYRPYNEQFF.

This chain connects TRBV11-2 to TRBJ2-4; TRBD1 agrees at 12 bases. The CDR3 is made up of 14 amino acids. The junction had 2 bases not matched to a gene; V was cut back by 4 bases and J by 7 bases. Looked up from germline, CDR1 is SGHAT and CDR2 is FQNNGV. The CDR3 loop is CASSYGTGGNIQYF. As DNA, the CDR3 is TGTGCCAGCAGCTACGGGACAGGGGGCAACATTCAGTACTTC. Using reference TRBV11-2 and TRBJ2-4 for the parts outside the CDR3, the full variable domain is EAGVAQSPRYKIIEKRQSVAFWCNPISGHATLYWYQQILGQGPKLLIQFQNNGVVDDSQLPKDRFSAERLKGVDSTLKIQPAKLEDSAVYLCASSYGTGGNIQYFGAGTRLSVL.

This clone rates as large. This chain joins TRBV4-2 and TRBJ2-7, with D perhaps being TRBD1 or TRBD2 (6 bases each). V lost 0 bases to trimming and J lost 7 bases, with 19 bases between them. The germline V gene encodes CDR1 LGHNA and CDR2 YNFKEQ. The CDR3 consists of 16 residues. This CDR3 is CASSQDGVGRGREQYF. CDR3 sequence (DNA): TGTGCCAGCAGCCAAGATGGGGTGGGAAGGGGGAGGGAGCAGTACTTC.

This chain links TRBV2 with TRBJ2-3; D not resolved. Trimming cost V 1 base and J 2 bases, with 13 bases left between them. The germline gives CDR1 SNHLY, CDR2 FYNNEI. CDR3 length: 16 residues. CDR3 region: CASSEGFRPDTDTQYF. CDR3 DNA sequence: TGTGCCAGCAGTGAAGGGTTCAGACCCGACACAGATACGCAGTATTTT. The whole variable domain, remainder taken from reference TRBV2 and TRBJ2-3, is EPEVTQTPSHQVTQMGQEVILRCVPISNHLYFYWYRQILGQKVEFLVSFYNNEISEKSEIFDDQFSVERPDGSNFTLKIRSTKLEDSAMYFCASSEGFRPDTDTQYFGPGTRLTVL.

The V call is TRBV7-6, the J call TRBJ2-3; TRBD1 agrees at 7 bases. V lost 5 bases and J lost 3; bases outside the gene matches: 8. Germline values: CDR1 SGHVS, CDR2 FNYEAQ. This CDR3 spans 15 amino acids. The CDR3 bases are TGTGCCAGCAGCCGTAGGACAGGCCCTACAGATACGCAGTATTTT. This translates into CASSRRTGPTDTQYF. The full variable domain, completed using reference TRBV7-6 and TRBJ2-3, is GAGVSQSPRYKVTKRGQDVALRCDPISGHVSLYWYRQALGQGPEFLTYFNYEAQQDKSGLPNDRFSAERPEGSISTLTIQRTEQRDSAMYRCASSRRTGPTDTQYFGPGTRLTVL.

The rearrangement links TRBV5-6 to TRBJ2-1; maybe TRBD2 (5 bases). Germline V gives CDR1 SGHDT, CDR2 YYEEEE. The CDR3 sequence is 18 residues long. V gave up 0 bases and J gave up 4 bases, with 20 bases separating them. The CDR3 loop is CASSLGPLTRIVYNEQFF. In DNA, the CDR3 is TGTGCCAGCAGCTTGGGGCCACTCACTAGGATCGTATACAATGAGCAGTTCTTC.

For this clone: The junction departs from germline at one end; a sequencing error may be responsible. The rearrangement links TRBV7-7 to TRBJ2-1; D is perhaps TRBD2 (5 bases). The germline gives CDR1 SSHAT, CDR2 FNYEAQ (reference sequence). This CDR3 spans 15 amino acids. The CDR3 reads CASSLVEEWGNEQFF. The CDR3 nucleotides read TGTGCTAGCAGCTTAGTGGAGGAGTGGGGAAATGAGCAGTTCTTC.

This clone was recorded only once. This chain's CDR3 is CASSLGGAAGEKLFF. As DNA, the CDR3 is TGTGCCAGCAGCTTAGGGGGAGCAGCGGGCGAAAAACTGTTTTTT. The chain uses TRBV7-9 and TRBJ1-4; D is unresolved. The germline CDR1 and CDR2 sequences are SEHNR and FQNEAQ (reference sequence). With 1 base removed from V and 8 bases from J, the gap between germline ends came to 14 bases. CDR3 length equals 15 residues.

This chain's CDR3 is CASRYDSATYNEQFF. CDR3 DNA: TGTGCCAGCAGGTATGACAGTGCAACTTACAATGAGCAGTTCTTC. The rearrangement joins TRBV27 to TRBJ2-1; TRBD1 is a possible D gene (5 bases). CDR1 and CDR2 (germline): MNHEY, SMNVEV (reference sequence). The CDR3 has 15 residues. Trimming removed 6 bases at V and 4 bases at J, with 16 bases between.

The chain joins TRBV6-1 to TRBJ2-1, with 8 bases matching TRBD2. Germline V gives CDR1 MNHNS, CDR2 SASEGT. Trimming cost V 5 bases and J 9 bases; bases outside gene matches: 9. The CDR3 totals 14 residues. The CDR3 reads CASSPGLGEGEQFF. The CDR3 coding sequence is TGTGCCAGCAGTCCGGGACTAGGGGAAGGTGAGCAGTTCTTC.

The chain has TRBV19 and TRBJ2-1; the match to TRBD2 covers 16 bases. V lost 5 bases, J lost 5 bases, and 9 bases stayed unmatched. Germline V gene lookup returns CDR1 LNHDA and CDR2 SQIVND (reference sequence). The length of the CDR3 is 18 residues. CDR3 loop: CASSLGTSGRALNNEQFF. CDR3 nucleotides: TGTGCCAGTAGTTTGGGGACTAGCGGGAGGGCCCTCAACAATGAGCAGTTCTTC.

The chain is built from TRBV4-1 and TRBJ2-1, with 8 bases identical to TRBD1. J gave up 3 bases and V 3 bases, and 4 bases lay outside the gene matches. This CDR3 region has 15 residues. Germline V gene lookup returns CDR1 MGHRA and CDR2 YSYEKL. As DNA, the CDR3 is TGCGCCAGCAGCCAGGAAGACAGGGGCTACAATGAGCAGTTCTTC. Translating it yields CASSQEDRGYNEQFF.

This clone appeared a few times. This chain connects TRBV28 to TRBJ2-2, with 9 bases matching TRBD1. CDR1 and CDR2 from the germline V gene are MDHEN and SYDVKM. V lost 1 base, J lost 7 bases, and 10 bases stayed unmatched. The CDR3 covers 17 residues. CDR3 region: CASSLYRDRELVGELFF. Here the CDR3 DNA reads TGTGCCAGCAGTTTATACCGGGACAGGGAGCTCGTCGGGGAGCTGTTTTTT.

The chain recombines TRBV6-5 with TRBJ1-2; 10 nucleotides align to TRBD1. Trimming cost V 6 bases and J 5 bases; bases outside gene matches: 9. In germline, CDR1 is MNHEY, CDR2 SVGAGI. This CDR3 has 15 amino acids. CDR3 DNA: TGTGCCAGCAGCAAGACAGGGGGCGGGAGGTATGGCTACACCTTC. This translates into CASSKTGGGRYGYTF.

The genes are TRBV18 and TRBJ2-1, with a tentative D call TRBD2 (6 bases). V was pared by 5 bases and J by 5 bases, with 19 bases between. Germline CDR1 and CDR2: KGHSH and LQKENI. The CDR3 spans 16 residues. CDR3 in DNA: TGTGCCAGCTCAGTTACCGAATTTAGCGGTAACAATGAGCAGTTCTTC. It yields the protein CASSVTEFSGNNEQFF.

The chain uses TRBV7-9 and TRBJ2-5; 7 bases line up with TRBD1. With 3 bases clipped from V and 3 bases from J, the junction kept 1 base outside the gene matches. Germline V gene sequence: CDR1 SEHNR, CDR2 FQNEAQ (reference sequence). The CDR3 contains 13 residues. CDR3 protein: CASSLTGKETQYF. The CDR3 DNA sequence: TGTGCCAGCAGCTTGACAGGGAAAGAGACCCAGTACTTC.

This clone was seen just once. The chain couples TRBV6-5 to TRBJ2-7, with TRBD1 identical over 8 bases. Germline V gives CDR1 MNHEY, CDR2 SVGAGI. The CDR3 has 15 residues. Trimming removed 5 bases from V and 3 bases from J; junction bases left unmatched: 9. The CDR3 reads CASSLSGTGIYEQYF. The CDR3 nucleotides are TGTGCCAGCAGTCTATCCGGGACAGGTATCTACGAGCAGTACTTC.